What follows are 32 T cell receptor beta chains derived from one specimen sequenced in a study of identical twins. A single record per CDR3 protein comes from TCRdb applying MiXCR to the 5' RACE reads. Of 1.5 million to 2 million distinct CDR3 sequences listed, roughly 35% are singletons. The specimen was cord blood. These receptor sequences come from a newborn girl in good health.

The chain recombines TRBV12-3 or TRBV12-4 with TRBJ2-3, with 9 bases identical to TRBD2. The CDR3 is made up of 15 amino acids. Trimming cost V 1 base and J 8 bases; bases outside gene matches: 7. CDR3 sequence (DNA): TGTGCCAGCAGTTTAGGCGGGGGGGCTGAGGGTACGCAGTATTTT. As protein: CASSLGGGAEGTQYF.

A few counts support this clonotype. V gene TRBV14 combines with J gene TRBJ2-7, with 9 bases aligning to TRBD2. The V gene's germline CDR1 is SGHDN and CDR2 FVKESK. V dropped 4 bases and J dropped 5; count of bases not matched to a gene: 9. The CDR3 spans 15 residues. The CDR3 DNA sequence: TGTGCCAGCAGCCCTCCCGGCGGGAGGGCCCACGAGCAGTACTTC. Translation gives CASSPPGGRAHEQYF.

This sequence joins TRBV2 and TRBJ2-4, with 10 bases fitting TRBD1. Germline V gene data show CDR1 as SNHLY and CDR2 as FYNNEI. This CDR3 is built from 15 residues. With 4 bases clipped from V and 7 bases from J, the junction kept 7 bases outside the gene matches. The CDR3 DNA follows: TGTGCCAGCAGTGCGCGACAGGGGGCCTCGAACATTCAGTACTTC. This sequence encodes CASSARQGASNIQYF.

The chain is built from TRBV14 and TRBJ1-6, with 11 bases that match TRBD1. The CDR3 sequence is 15 residues long. The germline V gene encodes CDR1 SGHDN and CDR2 FVKESK. Trimming cost V 2 bases and J 9 bases; bases outside gene matches: 3. In DNA, the CDR3 is TGTGCCAGCAGCCAAAGGGACAGGGGGATTTCACCCCTCCACTTT. Translated: CASSQRDRGISPLHF. Full variable domain (outside the CDR3, taken from reference TRBV14 and TRBJ1-6): EAGVTQFPSHSVIEKGQTVTLRCDPISGHDNLYWYRRVMGKEIKFLLHFVKESKQDESGMPNNRFLAERTGGTYSTLKVQPAELEDSGVYFCASSQRDRGISPLHFGNGTRLTVT.

Only a few counts were recorded for this clonotype. V is TRBV7-9 and J is TRBJ2-1; TRBD2 agrees at 9 bases. This CDR3 has 15 amino acids. The V and J ends lost 5 bases and 6 bases, in that order; junction bases with no gene match: 8. Germline V gives CDR1 SEHNR, CDR2 FQNEAQ (reference sequence). CDR3 in amino acids: CASSQEGLASNEQFF. Here the CDR3 DNA reads TGTGCCAGCAGCCAAGAGGGACTAGCCTCCAATGAGCAGTTCTTC.

This clonotype was counted ten times or more. The chain combines TRBV12-3 or TRBV12-4 with TRBJ2-3; D is possibly TRBD2 (5 bases). CDR3 length: 15 amino acids. V dropped 6 bases and J dropped 4 bases, with 17 bases sitting between them. CDR3 coding DNA: TGTGCCAGCAGCGACGACCTGATGCGGGCAGATACGCAGTATTTT. This gives the protein CASSDDLMRADTQYF.

Concerning this clonotype: One end of the junction fails to match germline, which may point to a read error. V and J are TRBV20-1 and TRBJ2-7, with a tentative D call TRBD1 (5 bases). The CDR3 loop spans 12 amino acids. Germline V gives CDR1 DFQATT, CDR2 SNEGSKA (reference sequence). The CDR3 DNA sequence: TGCAGTGCTAGAGATGCAGGGTACGGGCAGTACTTC. This gives the protein CSARDAGYGQYF.

This rearrangement joins TRBV29-1 to TRBJ2-5; perhaps D is TRBD1 or TRBD2 (7 bases each). Germline CDR1 SQVTM, CDR2 ANQGSEA. The CDR3 consists of 14 residues. Trimming cost V 5 bases and J 11 bases, with 24 bases left between them. This chain's CDR3 is CSVRRSGGDNEQYF. The CDR3 DNA follows: TGCAGCGTTCGGCGGTCAGGGGGGGACAATGAGCAGTACTTC.

The chain carries TRBV7-8 and TRBJ2-7; perhaps TRBD1 as D (5 bases). V was pared by 3 bases and J by 0 bases, with 15 bases between. The CDR3 is 16 residues long. In germline, CDR1 is SGHVS, CDR2 FQNEAQ. The CDR3 here is CASSFGPIGASYEQYF. In DNA, the CDR3 is TGTGCCAGCAGCTTTGGTCCCATTGGGGCCTCCTACGAGCAGTACTTC. The full variable domain, completed using reference TRBV7-8 and TRBJ2-7, is GAGVSQSPRYKVAKRGQDVALRCDPISGHVSLFWYQQALGQGPEFLTYFQNEAQLDKSGLPSDRFFAERPEGSVSTLKIQRTQQEDSAVYLCASSFGPIGASYEQYFGPGTRLTVT.

This clonotype was counted only a few times. The chain joins TRBV15 to TRBJ1-2; D gene ambiguous. V lost 0 bases and J 4 bases, leaving 6 bases between the germline ends. This CDR3 is built from 13 residues. Germline V gene sequence: CDR1 LNHNV, CDR2 YYDKDF (reference sequence). CDR3 region: CATSRDSLYGYTF. The CDR3 bases are TGTGCCACCAGCAGAGACAGCCTCTATGGCTACACCTTC.

This chain uses TRBV20-1 with TRBJ2-6, with 13 bases that match TRBD2. With 0 bases clipped from V and 0 bases from J, the junction kept 14 bases outside the gene matches. CDR3 length equals 22 residues. Germline values: CDR1 DFQATT, CDR2 SNEGSKA (reference sequence). CDR3 residues: CSARDPSLPWTSGSSGANVLTF. For the CDR3, the DNA is TGCAGTGCTAGAGATCCGTCATTACCTTGGACTAGCGGGAGCTCTGGGGCCAACGTCCTGACTTTC.

J is TRBJ2-1 and V is TRBV13; D unresolved. Trimming cost V 3 bases and J 5 bases, with 14 bases left between them. CDR1 PRHDT and CDR2 FYEKMQ come from the germline V gene (reference sequence). The CDR3 extends over 15 amino acids. CDR3 DNA: TGTGCCAGCAGCTTCCGGCGGCAGAATCACAATGAGCAGTTCTTC. It is translated as CASSFRRQNHNEQFF.

A few counts support this clonotype. The chain couples TRBV4-2 to TRBJ2-1, with D perhaps assigned TRBD1 or TRBD2 (5 bases each). CDR3 size: 17 residues. Germline V gene data show CDR1 as LGHNA and CDR2 as YNFKEQ. Trimming removed 0 bases at V and 4 bases at J, with 16 bases between. The CDR3 nucleotides are TGTGCCAGCAGCCAAGATATTGGGACCGCCAAGTACAATGAGCAGTTCTTC. Translation: CASSQDIGTAKYNEQFF.

The chain links TRBV25-1 to TRBJ1-6; 7 positions match TRBD1. The germline CDR1 and CDR2 sequences are MGHDK and SYGVNS. The V gene end was trimmed by 7 bases and the J gene end by 6 bases; junction bases not matched to a gene: 6. The CDR3 runs 14 residues. CDR3 nucleotide sequence: TGTGCCAGCAAACGACAGGGCCCTAATTCACCCCTCCACTTT. Its protein product is CASKRQGPNSPLHF.

The chain uses TRBV3-1 and TRBJ2-1; tentative D call: TRBD2 (7 bases). Trimming stripped 6 bases from V and 6 bases from J, with 18 bases between. Germline-derived CDR1 and CDR2 are LGHDT and YNNKEL (reference sequence). The CDR3 spans 15 residues. CDR3 DNA: TGTGCCAGCAGACAATCCGGGGGGCCGGTCAATGAGCAGTTCTTC. Protein: CASRQSGGPVNEQFF.

For this clonotype: One base away lies a much larger clone, so this may be a sequencing read error. The gene calls are TRBV10-3 and TRBJ2-3, with a tentative D call TRBD1 (6 bases). V shed 8 bases and J shed 8 bases, with 17 bases lying between them. This CDR3 spans 13 amino acids. CDR1 is ENHRY and CDR2 is SYGVKD in the germline V gene. The CDR3 spells CAISNRESGTQYF. In DNA form, the CDR3 reads TGTGCCATCTCTAACAGGGAATCAGGTACGCAGTATTTT.

V is TRBV5-1 and J is TRBJ1-4; D is possibly TRBD1 (5 bases). V was clipped by 5 bases and J by 4 bases, with 9 bases between them. Germline-derived CDR1 and CDR2 are SGHRS and YFSETQ. CDR3 length: 13 amino acids. The CDR3 spells CASRGPGNEKLFF. Written as DNA, the CDR3 is TGCGCCAGCAGGGGGCCAGGTAATGAAAAACTGTTTTTT.

Concerning this clonotype: Sequence at one end of the junction differs from germline and may be a read error. The V call is TRBV7-7, the J call TRBJ2-1; 11 nucleotides align to TRBD2. Germline CDR1 reads SSHAT; CDR2 reads FNYEAQ (reference sequence). This CDR3 is built from 20 residues. The CDR3 coding sequence is TGTGCTAGCAGCTTAAGGGGTAGACTAGCGGGAACATTGGCCTACAATGAGCAGTTCTTC. The encoded protein is CASSLRGRLAGTLAYNEQFF.

The sample holds a few counts of this clonotype. This chain joins TRBV7-2 and TRBJ2-5; unclear D gene. The CDR3 runs to 14 residues. Germline V gene lookup returns CDR1 SGHTA and CDR2 FQGNSA. Deletions cut 4 bases from V and 4 bases from J, with 13 bases between. CDR3 in amino acids: CASSSSQVVETQYF. The CDR3 coding sequence is TGTGCCAGCAGCTCGAGCCAGGTGGTAGAGACCCAGTACTTC. Looking up the rest from reference TRBV7-2 and TRBJ2-5 gives the full variable domain: GAGVSQSPSNKVTEKGKDVELRCDPISGHTALYWYRQSLGQGLEFLIYFQGNSAPDKSGLPSDRFSAERTGGSVSTLTIQRTQQEDSAVYLCASSSSQVVETQYFGPGTRLLVL.

The V gene is TRBV4-1, the J gene TRBJ2-1; a weak D match, TRBD2 (6 bases). The germline V gene encodes CDR1 MGHRA and CDR2 YSYEKL. The V and J ends lost 4 bases and 12 bases respectively, with 19 bases between them. The CDR3 spans 14 residues. The CDR3 DNA is TGCGCCAGCAGCCTACTTCCCCGGGAGCATGGGCAGTTCTTC. Translated: CASSLLPREHGQFF.

This clonotype was observed many times. The genes are TRBV28 and TRBJ2-7; 7 nucleotides align to TRBD1. This CDR3 contains 17 residues. Germline V gene sequence: CDR1 MDHEN, CDR2 SYDVKM. The ends lost 3 bases at V and 2 bases at J; junction bases unmatched: 13. DNA for the CDR3: TGTGCCAGCAGTTTCCCCTTCGACAGGGTTATCGCCTACGAGCAGTACTTC. Its protein is CASSFPFDRVIAYEQYF.

The chain combines TRBV4-1 with TRBJ2-3; D unresolved. Germline CDR1 MGHRA, CDR2 YSYEKL. V lost 1 base to trimming and J lost 1 base, with 12 bases between them. The CDR3 loop spans 16 amino acids. In DNA, the CDR3 is TGCGCCAGCAGCCAAGGAGGTTCATGGGGCACAGATACGCAGTATTTT. This codes for CASSQGGSWGTDTQYF.

Only a few counts were recorded for this clonotype. This chain joins TRBV3-1 and TRBJ2-2; 7 bases are a match to TRBD1. Germline CDR1 LGHDT, CDR2 YNNKEL (reference sequence). The CDR3 contains 14 residues. J was trimmed by 4 bases and V by 1 base; bases with no gene match: 0. CDR3 residues: CASSQGTGTGELFF. The CDR3 region has the DNA TGTGCCAGCAGCCAAGGGACAGGCACCGGGGAGCTGTTTTTT.

This clonotype was counted only a few times. This rearrangement joins TRBV4-2 to TRBJ2-5, with TRBD2 identical over 8 bases. Trimming took 0 bases from V and 5 from J; bases not matched to a gene: 14. CDR1 and CDR2 from the germline V gene are LGHNA and YNFKEQ. This CDR3 has 18 residues. CDR3 sequence: CASSQDYDSGAPIETQYF. Written as DNA, the CDR3 is TGTGCCAGCAGCCAAGATTATGATAGCGGGGCCCCTATCGAGACCCAGTACTTC.

In its sample, this clonotype was seen a few times. This chain connects TRBV9 to TRBJ2-3, with 10 bases matching TRBD2. CDR1 and CDR2 (germline): SGDLS, YYNGEE. With 4 bases clipped from V and 8 bases from J, the junction kept 10 bases outside the gene matches. The CDR3 runs to 15 residues. The CDR3 nucleotides read TGTGCCAGCAGCTTGCCGGGACTAGCGATAGGTACGCAGTATTTT. Amino acids: CASSLPGLAIGTQYF. The complete variable domain, with remaining parts taken from reference TRBV9 and TRBJ2-3, reads DSGVTQTPKHLITATGQRVTLRCSPRSGDLSVYWYQQSLDQGLQFLIQYYNGEERAKGNILERFSAQQFPDLHSELNLSSLELGDSALYFCASSLPGLAIGTQYFGPGTRLTVL.

This clonotype was recorded a few times. V gene TRBV11-3 combines with J gene TRBJ1-6, with 8 bases identical to TRBD1. J gave up 9 bases and V 3 bases, and 7 bases lay outside the gene matches. CDR1 is SGHNT, CDR2 YENEEA, per germline. The length of the CDR3 is 15 residues. CDR3 in DNA: TGTGCCAGCAGCTTCACCTCAGGGGGCCGTTCACCCCTCCACTTT. Its translation: CASSFTSGGRSPLHF.

The rearrangement joins TRBV7-9 to TRBJ2-7, with unresolved D. CDR1 SEHNR and CDR2 FQNEAQ come from the germline V gene (reference sequence). The CDR3 has 14 amino acids. Trimming shortened V by 5 bases and J by 0 bases, and 11 bases separated the two germline ends. As DNA, the CDR3 is TGTGCCAGCAGCCCCACATACGGCTCCTACGAGCAGTACTTC. This codes for CASSPTYGSYEQYF.

This clonotype was seen only a few times. This chain links TRBV14 with TRBJ1-2, with a weak D call TRBD1 (6 bases). This CDR3 region has 14 residues. With 2 bases removed from V and 7 bases from J, the gap between germline ends came to 14 bases. CDR1 and CDR2 from the germline V gene are SGHDN and FVKESK. The CDR3 region is CASSQWGAGGGYTF. DNA of the CDR3: TGTGCCAGCAGCCAATGGGGGGCCGGAGGTGGCTACACCTTC.

V and J are TRBV5-1 and TRBJ2-3, with D uncertain. Trimming left V 1 base short and J 2 bases short, with 11 bases between. This CDR3 spans 15 amino acids. Germline V gene data show CDR1 as SGHRS and CDR2 as YFSETQ. The CDR3 sequence is CASSLSGILTDTQYF. DNA of the CDR3: TGCGCCAGCAGCTTGTCCGGAATCCTCACAGATACGCAGTATTTT. Variable domain in full (rest from reference TRBV5-1 and TRBJ2-3): KAGVTQTPRYLIKTRGQQVTLSCSPISGHRSVSWYQQTPGQGLQFLFEYFSETQRNKGNFPGRFSGRQFSNSRSEMNVSTLELGDSALYLCASSLSGILTDTQYFGPGTRLTVL.

This clonotype was observed a few times. This chain uses TRBV4-1 with TRBJ2-1; 9 bases agree with TRBD1. The J segment lost 6 bases and the V segment lost 5 bases, leaving 5 bases of the junction unmatched. The CDR3 spans 14 residues. Germline V lookup: CDR1 MGHRA, CDR2 YSYEKL. The CDR3 bases are TGCGCCAGCAGCTCCTACAGGGGGCCCAATGAGCAGTTCTTC. It specifies CASSSYRGPNEQFF.

With respect to this clonotype: A much more abundant neighbour one base away suggests this may be a read error. This chain connects TRBV6-6 to TRBJ1-2; D unresolved. CDR1 MNHNY and CDR2 SVGAGI come from the germline V gene (reference sequence). This CDR3 comprises 13 residues. The CDR3 is CAGSYDPDYGYTF. In nucleotides, the CDR3 is TGTGCCGGCAGTTACGACCCCGACTATGGCTACACCTTC.

V is TRBV20-1 and J is TRBJ1-5, with D unclear. CDR3 size: 17 residues. Germline lookup yields CDR1 DFQATT and CDR2 SNEGSKA (reference sequence). V was shortened by 0 bases and J by 1 base, with 16 bases between the two germline ends. The CDR3, as DNA: TGCAGTGCTAGAGATCTAGGGCGCAGCCTAAGCAATCAGCCCCAGCATTTT. It specifies CSARDLGRSLSNQPQHF.